This T cell receptor (beta chain) was obtained from a study of tumor-infiltrating lymphocytes in localized non-small cell lung cancer. Study details: Several tumor histologies, both smoking statuses, and some post-neoadjuvant chemotherapy samples were included.

By its share, this clone is large. In germline, CDR1 is SEHNR, CDR2 FQNEAQ (reference sequence). J was trimmed by 2 bases and V by 5 bases; bases with no gene match: 8. CDR3 length: 16 residues. Sequenced by immunoSEQ multiplex PCR; TCRdb stores in-frame clones only, minus some. The data show about 7,100 clones, just under 65% seen once. Specimen: uninvolved lung tissue not adjacent to the tumor. The TCR comes from a human donor with non-small cell lung cancer. V usage is TRBV7-9 and J usage is TRBJ2-3; 9 nucleotides agree with TRBD1. CDR3 loop: CASSGHRGRSTDTQYF. The CDR3, as DNA: TGTGCCAGCAGCGGTCACAGGGGGCGATCCACAGATACGCAGTATTTT.